The rows below give T cell receptor beta chains drawn from one sample of a study of T cell repertoires in cytomegalovirus infection. Using its own MiXCR run on the reads, TCRdb lists one record per CDR3 protein. Of some 440,000 distinct CDR3 sequences in the sample, about 33% were seen once. What was sequenced was PBMCs. Every receptor here comes from a human donor in good health (CMV status not recorded). Some clones in this sample may be carry-over from other donors' samples. The CDR3 runs from the conserved cysteine through the conserved F or W. Fields, in order: V gene, D gene, J gene, clone size, CDR3 DNA, CDR3 protein. D genes are given only for firm matches. Rows may omit the clone size; those that give it use once, few, many or a size class.

>TRBV5-4|-|TRBJ2-6|-
TGTGCCAGCAGCTTGAGTCGCGCCTCTGGGGCCAACGTCCTGACTTTC
CASSLSRASGANVLTF
>TRBV29-1|-|TRBJ2-7|-
TGCAGCGTTGAAGATCTAGGAAACGAGCAGTACTTC
CSVEDLGNEQYF
>TRBV29-1|TRBD2|TRBJ2-5|-
TGCAGCGTCCTGGGACTAGCGGGGGCCATATACCGGGGAGAGACCCAGTACTTC
CSVLGLAGAIYRGETQYF
>TRBV28|TRBD1|TRBJ1-5|-
TGTGCCAGCAGCTTGGGGGGACAGATCGAGCCCCAGCATTTT
CASSLGGQIEPQHF
>TRBV10-2|-|TRBJ2-7|-
TGCGCCAGCGGTGAGGGGTTTGAGCAGTACTTC
CASGEGFEQYF
>TRBV2|TRBD1|TRBJ1-5|-
TGTGCCAGCGAGTTTGAGAGGGGGCTGGATCAGCCCCAGCATTTT
CASEFERGLDQPQHF
>TRBV6-5|-|TRBJ2-2|-
TGTGCCAGCAGGCCTGGACAGGGGGAGCTGTTTTTT
CASRPGQGELFF
>TRBV7-2|-|TRBJ1-2|many
TGTGCCAGCAGCTTGAGGGCGGACTATGGCTACACCTTC
CASSLRADYGYTF
>TRBV7-9|TRBD2|TRBJ2-3|-
TGTGCCAGCAGCACGACTAGCGGGAGAGACACAGATACGCAGTATTTT
CASSTTSGRDTDTQYF
>TRBV2|TRBD2|TRBJ2-1|-
TGTGCCAGCAGTGATTGGGGGGGGGTCTACAATGAGCAGTTCTTC
CASSDWGGVYNEQFF
>TRBV25-1|-|TRBJ2-5|few
TGTGCCAGCAGTGAATATATGGGGGCCCAGTACTTC
CASSEYMGAQYF
>TRBV6-1|TRBD1|TRBJ2-5|-
TGTGCCAGCAGCACAGGGGGCGATCAAGAGACCCAGTACTTC
CASSTGGDQETQYF
>TRBV10-3|-|TRBJ1-2|many
TGTGCCATCAGTGAGGAGGCGGGGTATGGCTACACCTTC
CAISEEAGYGYTF
>TRBV7-8|TRBD1|TRBJ1-2|many
TGTGCCAGCAGCTTAGGACAGGGGGGAGGCTACACCTTC
CASSLGQGGGYTF
>TRBV7-6|TRBD1|TRBJ2-7|many
TGTGCCAGCAGCCCCTCGGACAGGCCGGCCTACGAGCAGTACTTC
CASSPSDRPAYEQYF
>TRBV6-1|-|TRBJ2-1|few
TGTGCCAGCAGTGAAGCGCGTACCTCGAGCTCCTACAATGAGCAGTTCTTC
CASSEARTSSSYNEQFF
>TRBV20-1|-|TRBJ2-1|-
TGCAGTGCTAGAGCCCCGGCGGGGAATGAGCAGTTCTTC
CSARAPAGNEQFF
>TRBV5-1|TRBD1|TRBJ2-7|few
TGCGCCAGCAGCTTGGCGGGGACAGGGTTGGTCTACGAGCAGTACTTC
CASSLAGTGLVYEQYF
>TRBV4-1|TRBD2|TRBJ2-7|-
TGCGCCAGCAGCCAACCAGCGGGGGCCAACTACGAGCAGTACTTC
CASSQPAGANYEQYF
>TRBV6-1|TRBD1|TRBJ1-4|-
TGTGCCAGCAGTTCGGACAGGAACTTAAATGAAAAACTGTTTTTT
CASSSDRNLNEKLFF
>TRBV6-5|TRBD1|TRBJ1-6|-
TGTGCCAGCAGCCGGACAGGGTTGAGCTCCTATAATTCACCCCTCCACTTT
CASSRTGLSSYNSPLHF
>TRBV4-3|-|TRBJ1-2|few
TGCGCCAGCAGCCAAGAAGGTGGGGGAGATGGCTACACCTTC
CASSQEGGGDGYTF
>TRBV12-3/TRBV12-4|-|TRBJ2-2|-
TGTGCCAGCAGTGATGAACTAGGAAGAATCACCGGGGAGCTGTTTTTT
CASSDELGRITGELFF
>TRBV2|-|TRBJ2-5|-
TGTGCCAGCAGTGAAAATCGGGAGCACCAAGAGACCCAGTACTTC
CASSENREHQETQYF
>TRBV27|TRBD1|TRBJ1-4|-
TGTGCCAGCAGTTTCAGCTTGGAACAGGGGGATTTATCAACTAATGAAAAACTGTTTTTT
CASSFSLEQGDLSTNEKLFF
>TRBV28|-|TRBJ1-2|-
TGTGCCAGCAGTCGAGGTGGCTACACCTTC
CASSRGGYTF
>TRBV7-6|-|TRBJ2-5|many
TGTGCCAGCAGCTTAGGAAATCTCCAAGAGACCCAGTACTTC
CASSLGNLQETQYF
>TRBV6-5|TRBD1|TRBJ1-1|few
TGTGCCAGCAGTTACGGGACAGGGAACACTGAAGCTTTCTTT
CASSYGTGNTEAFF
>TRBV27|-|TRBJ1-5|once
TGTGCCAGCAGTTTAAGGCCGCGGAGCAATCAGCCCCAGCATTTT
CASSLRPRSNQPQHF
>TRBV6-6|TRBD1|TRBJ2-7|few
TGTGCCAGCAGTCTGACAGGGGGATCCTACGAGCAGTACTTC
CASSLTGGSYEQYF
>TRBV9|TRBD2|TRBJ2-5|few
TGTGCCAGCAGCGTAGTGTCGCGGGGGGGCCTAGAGACCCAGTACTTC
CASSVVSRGGLETQYF
>TRBV7-7|-|TRBJ2-2|few
TGTGCTAGCAGCTTAGTGGGGTCCGGGGAGCTGTTTTTT
CASSLVGSGELFF
>TRBV6-1|TRBD1|TRBJ2-1|few
TGTGCCAGCAGTTACCCGGGACAGGCCTACAATGAGCAGTTCTTC
CASSYPGQAYNEQFF
>TRBV7-8|-|TRBJ1-2|many
TGTGCCAGCAGCCTACTAGGACAGACTTCTAACTATGGCTACACCTTC
CASSLLGQTSNYGYTF
>TRBV4-3|TRBD2|TRBJ2-7|few
TGCGCCAGCAGCCAAGATTGGCCGAGCGGGATCGAGCAGTACTTC
CASSQDWPSGIEQYF
>TRBV9|TRBD2|TRBJ2-5|few
TGTGCCAGCAGCGTAGAAGGCGGGGGGATCCAAGAGACCCAGTACTTC
CASSVEGGGIQETQYF
>TRBV12-3/TRBV12-4|TRBD1|TRBJ2-3|few
TGTGCCAGCAGTTTAGATACAGGGGATTTCACAGATACGCAGTATTTT
CASSLDTGDFTDTQYF
>TRBV2|TRBD2|TRBJ2-1|-
TGTGCCAGCAGGGGGACTAGCGGTAACAATGAGCAGTTCTTC
CASRGTSGNNEQFF
>TRBV4-1|-|TRBJ2-2|-
TGCGCCAGCAGCCAAGATAATGCCGGGGAGCTGTTTTTT
CASSQDNAGELFF
>TRBV20-1|TRBD1|TRBJ1-4|-
TGCAGTGCTTGGGCCGGGACAGGCAGCGAAAAACTGTTTTTT
CSAWAGTGSEKLFF
>TRBV4-1|-|TRBJ2-6|-
TGCGCTAGCAGCCAAGATCAGACGGACTCTGGGGCCAACGTCCTGACTTTC
CASSQDQTDSGANVLTF
>TRBV28|TRBD2|TRBJ2-1|few
TGTGCCAGCAGAGGACTAGCGGGGGCCTCGAGCTCCTACAATGAGCAGTTCTTC
CASRGLAGASSSYNEQFF
>TRBV7-8|-|TRBJ2-7|many
TGTGCCAGCAGCTTGGCGTTGGGCGAGCAGTACTTC
CASSLALGEQYF
>TRBV15|-|TRBJ1-1|-
TGTGCCACCAGCAGACAGAAGAACACTGAAGCTTTCTTT
CATSRQKNTEAFF
>TRBV20-1|TRBD2|TRBJ2-7|-
TGCAGTGCAACTAGCGGGGACACCTACGAGCAGTACTTC
CSATSGDTYEQYF
>TRBV4-2|TRBD2|TRBJ2-5|few
TGTGCCAGCAGCCAAGAACTAGCGGGGGTCCAACTGGTGTACTTC
CASSQELAGVQLVYF
>TRBV7-8|-|TRBJ2-2|-
TGTGCCAGCCGAGACAGGACCAACACCGGGGAGCTGTTTTTT
CASRDRTNTGELFF
>TRBV7-2|-|TRBJ2-3|once
TGTGCCAGCGGGGGAGCCAGGAGCGCATACCCGCAGTATTTT
CASGGARSAYPQYF
>TRBV5-5|-|TRBJ1-3|-
TGTGCCAGCAGCGAAGGACACTCCAGCTCTGGAAACACCATATATTTT
CASSEGHSSSGNTIYF
>TRBV12-3/TRBV12-4|-|TRBJ1-1|few
TGTGCCAGCAGCAACCGTGGACAGAACACTGAAGCTTTCTTT
CASSNRGQNTEAFF
>TRBV28|TRBD1|TRBJ1-1|-
TGTGCCAGCAGTTTACCTTCCTCGGTTACAGGGGGCACTGAAGCTTTCTTT
CASSLPSSVTGGTEAFF
>TRBV19|-|TRBJ2-1|few
TGTGCCAGTAGTATAGGAGCGTGGGGGATCAACCCACGGTTCTTC
CASSIGAWGINPRFF
>TRBV7-9|-|TRBJ2-7|many
TGTGCCAGCAGCACACTTGGGGGGCACTCCTACGAGCAGTACTTC
CASSTLGGHSYEQYF
>TRBV29-1|-|TRBJ1-5|-
TGCAGCGTTCGAATAGCCGAAGATCAGCCCCAGCATTTT
CSVRIAEDQPQHF
>TRBV19|TRBD1|TRBJ1-6|few
TGTGCCAGTAACCGGGACAGGGGATCACCCCTCCACTTT
CASNRDRGSPLHF